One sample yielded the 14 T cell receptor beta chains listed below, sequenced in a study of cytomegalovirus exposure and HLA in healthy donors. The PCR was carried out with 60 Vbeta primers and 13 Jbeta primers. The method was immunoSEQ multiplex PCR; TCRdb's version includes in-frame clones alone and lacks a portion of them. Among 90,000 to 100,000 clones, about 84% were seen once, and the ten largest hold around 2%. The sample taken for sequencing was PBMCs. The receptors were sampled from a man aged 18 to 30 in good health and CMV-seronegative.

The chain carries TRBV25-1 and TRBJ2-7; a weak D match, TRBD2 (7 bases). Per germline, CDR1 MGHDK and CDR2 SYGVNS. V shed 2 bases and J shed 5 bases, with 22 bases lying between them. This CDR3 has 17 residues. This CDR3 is CASSERGGKGHADEQYF. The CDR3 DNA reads TGTGCCAGCAGTGAAAGGGGGGGGAAGGGTCATGCGGACGAGCAGTACTTC.

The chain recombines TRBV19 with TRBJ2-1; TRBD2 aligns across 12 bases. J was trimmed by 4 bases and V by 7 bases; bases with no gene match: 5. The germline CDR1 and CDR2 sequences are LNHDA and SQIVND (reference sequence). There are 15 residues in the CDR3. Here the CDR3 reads CASIPTSGGYNEQFF. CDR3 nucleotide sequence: TGTGCCAGTATCCCGACTAGCGGGGGTTACAATGAGCAGTTCTTC.

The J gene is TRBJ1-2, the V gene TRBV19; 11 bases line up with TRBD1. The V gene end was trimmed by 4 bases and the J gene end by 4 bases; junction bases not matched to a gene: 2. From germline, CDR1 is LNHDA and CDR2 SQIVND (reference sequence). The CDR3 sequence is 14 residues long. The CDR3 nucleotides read TGTGCCAGTAGTAGGGGACAGGGGGGCTATGGCTACACCTTC. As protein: CASSRGQGGYGYTF.

Here the CDR3 DNA reads TGTGCCAGCAGTCTGGCAGGGGGGAATAGGTATGGCTACACCTTC. This translates into CASSLAGGNRYGYTF. This chain connects TRBV6-5 to TRBJ1-2; 7 bases map to TRBD1. CDR1 is MNHEY, CDR2 SVGAGI, per germline. The junction had 11 bases not matched to a gene; V was cut back by 5 bases and J by 5 bases. The CDR3 extends over 15 amino acids.

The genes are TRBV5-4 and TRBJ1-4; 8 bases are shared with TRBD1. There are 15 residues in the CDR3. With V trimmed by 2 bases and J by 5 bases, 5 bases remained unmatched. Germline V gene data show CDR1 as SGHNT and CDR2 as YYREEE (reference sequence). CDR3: CASSFYRGGNEKLFF. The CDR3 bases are TGTGCCAGCAGCTTTTACAGGGGGGGAAATGAAAAACTGTTTTTT.

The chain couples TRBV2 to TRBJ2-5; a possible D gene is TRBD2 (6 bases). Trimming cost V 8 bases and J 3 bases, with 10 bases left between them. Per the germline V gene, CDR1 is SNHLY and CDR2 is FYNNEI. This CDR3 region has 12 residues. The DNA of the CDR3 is TGTGCCAGCGGGCGGGGAGAAGAGACCCAGTACTTC. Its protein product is CASGRGEETQYF.

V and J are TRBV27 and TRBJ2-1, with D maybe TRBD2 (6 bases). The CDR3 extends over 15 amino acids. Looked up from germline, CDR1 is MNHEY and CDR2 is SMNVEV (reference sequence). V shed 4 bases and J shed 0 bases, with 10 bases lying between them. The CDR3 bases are TGTGCCAGCAGTTCCACTAGCTTCTCCTACAATGAGCAGTTCTTC. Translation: CASSSTSFSYNEQFF.

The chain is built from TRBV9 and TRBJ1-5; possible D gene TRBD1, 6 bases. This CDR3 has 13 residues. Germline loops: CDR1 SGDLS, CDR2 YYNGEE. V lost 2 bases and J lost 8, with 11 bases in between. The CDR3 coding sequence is TGTGCCAGCAGCGTTACAGGGTACGAGCCCCAGCATTTT. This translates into CASSVTGYEPQHF. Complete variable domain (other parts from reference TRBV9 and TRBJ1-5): DSGVTQTPKHLITATGQRVTLRCSPRSGDLSVYWYQQSLDQGLQFLIQYYNGEERAKGNILERFSAQQFPDLHSELNLSSLELGDSALYFCASSVTGYEPQHFGDGTRLSIL.

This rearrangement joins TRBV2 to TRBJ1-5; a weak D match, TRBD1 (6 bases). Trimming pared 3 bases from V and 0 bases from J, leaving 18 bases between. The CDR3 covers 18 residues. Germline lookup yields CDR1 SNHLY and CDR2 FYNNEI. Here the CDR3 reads CASSDPPTGPYSNQPQHF. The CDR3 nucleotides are TGTGCCAGCAGTGATCCCCCGACAGGACCCTATAGCAATCAGCCCCAGCATTTT. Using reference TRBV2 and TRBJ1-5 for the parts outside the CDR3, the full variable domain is EPEVTQTPSHQVTQMGQEVILRCVPISNHLYFYWYRQILGQKVEFLVSFYNNEISEKSEIFDDQFSVERPDGSNFTLKIRSTKLEDSAMYFCASSDPPTGPYSNQPQHFGDGTRLSIL.

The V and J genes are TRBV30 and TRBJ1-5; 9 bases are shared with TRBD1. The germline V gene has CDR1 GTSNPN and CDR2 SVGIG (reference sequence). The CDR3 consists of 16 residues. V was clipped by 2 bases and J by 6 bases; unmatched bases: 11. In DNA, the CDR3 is TGTGCCTGGAGTCTTACCGGGACAGGGTTCCCTCAGCCCCAGCATTTT. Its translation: CAWSLTGTGFPQPQHF. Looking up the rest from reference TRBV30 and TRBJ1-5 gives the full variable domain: SQTIHQWPATLVQPVGSPLSLECTVEGTSNPNLYWYRQAAGRGLQLLFYSVGIGQISSEVPQNLSASRPQDRQFILSSKKLLLSDSGFYLCAWSLTGTGFPQPQHFGDGTRLSIL.

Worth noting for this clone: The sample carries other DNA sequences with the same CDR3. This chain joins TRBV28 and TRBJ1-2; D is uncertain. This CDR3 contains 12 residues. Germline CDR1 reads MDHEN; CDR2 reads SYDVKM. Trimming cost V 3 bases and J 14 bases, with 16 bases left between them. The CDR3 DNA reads TGTGCCAGCAGTTTTGGCGGCCCTTCGGGTACCTTC. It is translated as CASSFGGPSGTF.

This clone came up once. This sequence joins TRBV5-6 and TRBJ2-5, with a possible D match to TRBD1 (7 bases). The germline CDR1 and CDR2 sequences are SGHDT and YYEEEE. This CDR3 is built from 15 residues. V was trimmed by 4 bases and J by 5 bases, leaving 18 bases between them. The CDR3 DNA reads TGTGCCAGCAGCCTTACTACAGGGGCGGGGGAGACCCAGTACTTC. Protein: CASSLTTGAGETQYF.

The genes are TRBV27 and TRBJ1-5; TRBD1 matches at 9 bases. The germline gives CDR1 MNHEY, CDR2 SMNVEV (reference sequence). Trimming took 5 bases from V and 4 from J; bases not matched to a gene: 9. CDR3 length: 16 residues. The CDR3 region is CASSLRRTGANQPQHF. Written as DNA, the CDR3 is TGTGCCAGCAGTCTCCGTCGGACAGGGGCTAATCAGCCCCAGCATTTT.

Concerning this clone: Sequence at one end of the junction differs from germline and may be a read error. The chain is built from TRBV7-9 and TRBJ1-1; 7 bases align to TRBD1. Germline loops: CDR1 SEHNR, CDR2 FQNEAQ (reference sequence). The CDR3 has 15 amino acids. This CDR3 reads CSSSIGRGLNTEAFF. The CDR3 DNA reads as TGTTCCAGCAGCATTGGAAGGGGGCTGAACACTGAAGCTTTCTTT.